The rows below give T cell receptor beta chains drawn from one sample of a study of low-dose radiotherapy and immunotherapy resistance in tumors. TCRdb analysed the reads with MiXCR anew, one entry per CDR3 protein. Of 30,000 to 45,000 distinct CDR3 sequences listed, roughly 20% are singletons. Sequenced material: PBMCs, taken after low-dose radiotherapy plus immunotherapy. These receptors all come from a female donor with ovarian cancer. Both conserved end residues are part of each CDR3. Fields, in order: V gene, D gene, clone size, J gene, CDR3 DNA, CDR3 protein. D genes are given only for firm matches. Size tells how often a clone was seen (once, few, many) or the class of an expanded clone, and some rows leave it out.

v_call: TRBV25-1
d_call: TRBD1
clone_size: .
j_call: TRBJ2-7
cdr3_nt: TGTGCCAGCAGTGCTAGGACAGGGGGCTACGAGCAGTACTTC
cdr3_aa: CASSARTGGYEQYF

v_call: TRBV18
d_call: .
clone_size: .
j_call: TRBJ2-7
cdr3_nt: TGTGCCAGCTCACCAACTACGGGGAGATCTTACGAGCAGTACTTC
cdr3_aa: CASSPTTGRSYEQYF

v_call: TRBV3-1
d_call: TRBD1
clone_size: many
j_call: TRBJ2-7
cdr3_nt: TGTGCCAGCGGACAGGGGATTTACTACGAGCAGTACTTC
cdr3_aa: CASGQGIYYEQYF

v_call: TRBV5-1
d_call: TRBD1
clone_size: many
j_call: TRBJ2-7
cdr3_nt: TGCGCCAGCAGCCGGGGACAGGGAAACTACGAGCAGTACTTC
cdr3_aa: CASSRGQGNYEQYF

v_call: TRBV10-3
d_call: .
clone_size: medium-sized
j_call: TRBJ2-1
cdr3_nt: TGTGCCATCAATCTGGGACCCGGGACCGATGAGCAGTTCTTC
cdr3_aa: CAINLGPGTDEQFF

v_call: TRBV28
d_call: TRBD1
clone_size: .
j_call: TRBJ2-3
cdr3_nt: TGTGCCAGCAGTTTAGGTACAGGGGTTTCCACAGATACGCAGTATTTT
cdr3_aa: CASSLGTGVSTDTQYF

v_call: TRBV20-1
d_call: .
clone_size: many
j_call: TRBJ1-6
cdr3_nt: TGCAGTGCTATTACCGGGGGAGGTTCACCCCTCCACTTT
cdr3_aa: CSAITGGGSPLHF

v_call: TRBV7-6
d_call: .
clone_size: many
j_call: TRBJ2-7
cdr3_nt: TGTGCCAGCAGCATCTACAGGGAAACTTACGAGCAGTACTTC
cdr3_aa: CASSIYRETYEQYF

v_call: TRBV18
d_call: .
clone_size: many
j_call: TRBJ2-2
cdr3_nt: TGTGCCAGCTCACCAAGCAGGGACACCGGGGAGCTGTTTTTT
cdr3_aa: CASSPSRDTGELFF

v_call: TRBV5-5
d_call: .
clone_size: many
j_call: TRBJ1-5
cdr3_nt: TGTGCCAGCAGCTTGGAGGGCAATAGCAATCAGCCCCAGCATTTT
cdr3_aa: CASSLEGNSNQPQHF

v_call: TRBV30
d_call: .
clone_size: many
j_call: TRBJ1-2
cdr3_nt: TGTGCCTGGAGTGTACGTCCCGGGAACCTAGGTGGCTACACCTTC
cdr3_aa: CAWSVRPGNLGGYTF

v_call: TRBV9
d_call: TRBD2
clone_size: .
j_call: TRBJ2-7
cdr3_nt: TGTGCCAGCAGCGTCGAGAGACTAGCGGGAGGGCCGTACGAGCAGTACTTC
cdr3_aa: CASSVERLAGGPYEQYF

v_call: TRBV4-1
d_call: .
clone_size: few
j_call: TRBJ1-1
cdr3_nt: TGCGCCAGCAGACCCCGGGACGCAGAAATGAACACTGAAGCTTTCTTT
cdr3_aa: CASRPRDAEMNTEAFF

v_call: TRBV9
d_call: .
clone_size: .
j_call: TRBJ2-1
cdr3_nt: TGTGCCAGCAGCGTAGAGGCCCCCGATGAGCAGTTCTTC
cdr3_aa: CASSVEAPDEQFF

v_call: TRBV5-3
d_call: .
clone_size: .
j_call: TRBJ1-2
cdr3_nt: TGTGCCAGCAGCTTGGATGGGACGGTTTTCAACTATGGCTACACCTTC
cdr3_aa: CASSLDGTVFNYGYTF

v_call: TRBV12-3/TRBV12-4
d_call: TRBD1
clone_size: many
j_call: TRBJ2-5
cdr3_nt: TGTGCCAGCAGTTGGGGGGGGACAGGGCCCCGCGAGACCCAGTACTTC
cdr3_aa: CASSWGGTGPRETQYF

v_call: TRBV5-4
d_call: .
clone_size: many
j_call: TRBJ1-3
cdr3_nt: TGTGCCAGCAGCTTGCAACCCTCTGGAAACACCATATATTTT
cdr3_aa: CASSLQPSGNTIYF

v_call: TRBV18
d_call: .
clone_size: many
j_call: TRBJ2-5
cdr3_nt: TGTGCCAGCTCACCACAGGGGGGTAGCAAAGAGACCCAGTACTTC
cdr3_aa: CASSPQGGSKETQYF

v_call: TRBV5-4
d_call: .
clone_size: .
j_call: TRBJ2-2
cdr3_nt: TGTGCCAGCAGCTCCTCTAACACCGGGGAGCTGTTTTTT
cdr3_aa: CASSSSNTGELFF

v_call: TRBV6-5
d_call: TRBD1
clone_size: many
j_call: TRBJ2-6
cdr3_nt: TGTGCCAGCAGTTACTCGAGGGGACAGCCTGGCCTCGGGGCCAACGTCCTGACTTTC
cdr3_aa: CASSYSRGQPGLGANVLTF

v_call: TRBV30
d_call: .
clone_size: many
j_call: TRBJ2-1
cdr3_nt: TGTGCCTGGGAGGCAGGCAGGGGGGCATACAATGAGCAGTTCTTC
cdr3_aa: CAWEAGRGAYNEQFF

v_call: TRBV30
d_call: .
clone_size: many
j_call: TRBJ2-7
cdr3_nt: TGTGCCTGGTCCCACCCCCCCGGGAGAAGCGAGCAGTACTTC
cdr3_aa: CAWSHPPGRSEQYF

v_call: TRBV29-1
d_call: .
clone_size: many
j_call: TRBJ2-1
cdr3_nt: TGCAGCGTTGACCCCGAGAGGAATGAGCAGTTCTTC
cdr3_aa: CSVDPERNEQFF

v_call: TRBV11-2
d_call: TRBD1
clone_size: many
j_call: TRBJ2-1
cdr3_nt: TGTGCCAGCAGCTCGGAGCACAGGGGAGTTAATGAGCAGTTCTTC
cdr3_aa: CASSSEHRGVNEQFF

v_call: TRBV2
d_call: .
clone_size: many
j_call: TRBJ2-1
cdr3_nt: TGTGCCAGCAGGGCCGGGGGCAACAATGAGCAGTTCTTC
cdr3_aa: CASRAGGNNEQFF

v_call: TRBV4-3
d_call: .
clone_size: .
j_call: TRBJ2-7
cdr3_nt: TGCGCCAGCAGCCAACTCTGGGGAGAGGGCGCGCGATACGAGCAGTACTTC
cdr3_aa: CASSQLWGEGARYEQYF